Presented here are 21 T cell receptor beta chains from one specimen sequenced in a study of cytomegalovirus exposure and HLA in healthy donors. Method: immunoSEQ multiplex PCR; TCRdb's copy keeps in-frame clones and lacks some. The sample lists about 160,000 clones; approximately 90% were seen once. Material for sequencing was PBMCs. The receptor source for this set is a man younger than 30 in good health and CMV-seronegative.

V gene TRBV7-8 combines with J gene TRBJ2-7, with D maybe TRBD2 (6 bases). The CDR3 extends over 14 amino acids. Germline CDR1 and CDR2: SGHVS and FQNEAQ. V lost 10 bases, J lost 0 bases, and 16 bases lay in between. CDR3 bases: TGTGCCACCACACTAGCCGCAAGCTCCTACGAGCAGTACTTC. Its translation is CATTLAASSYEQYF.

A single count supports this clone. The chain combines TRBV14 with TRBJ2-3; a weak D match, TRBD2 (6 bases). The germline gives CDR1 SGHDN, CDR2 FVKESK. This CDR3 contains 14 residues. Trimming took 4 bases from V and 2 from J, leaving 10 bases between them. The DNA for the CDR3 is TGTGCCAGCAGCCCCCGGGACTTCACAGATACGCAGTATTTT. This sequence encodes CASSPRDFTDTQYF.

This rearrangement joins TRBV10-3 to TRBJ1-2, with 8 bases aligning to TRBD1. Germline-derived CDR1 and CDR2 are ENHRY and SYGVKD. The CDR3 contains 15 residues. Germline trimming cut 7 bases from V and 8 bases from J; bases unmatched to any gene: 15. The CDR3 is CAITVGLDRDGGYTF. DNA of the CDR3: TGTGCCATCACCGTAGGATTGGACAGGGACGGAGGCTACACCTTC.

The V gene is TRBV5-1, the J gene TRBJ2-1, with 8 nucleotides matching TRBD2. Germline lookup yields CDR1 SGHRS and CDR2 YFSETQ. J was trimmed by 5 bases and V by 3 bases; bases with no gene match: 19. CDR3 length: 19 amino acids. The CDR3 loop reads CASSSRPLGAGVLHNEQFF. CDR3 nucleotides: TGCGCCAGCAGCTCGAGACCTTTGGGAGCGGGAGTGCTTCACAATGAGCAGTTCTTC.

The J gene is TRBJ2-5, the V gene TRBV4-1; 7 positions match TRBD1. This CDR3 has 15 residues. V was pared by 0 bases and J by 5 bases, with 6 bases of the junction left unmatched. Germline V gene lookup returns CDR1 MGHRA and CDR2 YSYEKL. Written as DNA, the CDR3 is TGCGCCAGCAGCCAAGAGGACAGGTCGATTGAGACCCAGTACTTC. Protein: CASSQEDRSIETQYF.

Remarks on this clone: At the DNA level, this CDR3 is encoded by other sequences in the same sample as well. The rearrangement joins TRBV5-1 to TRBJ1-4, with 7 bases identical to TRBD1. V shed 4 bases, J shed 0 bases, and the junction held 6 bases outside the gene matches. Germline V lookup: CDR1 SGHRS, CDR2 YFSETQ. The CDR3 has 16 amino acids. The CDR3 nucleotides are TGCGCCAGCAGCCCTGGGACAGTTGCAACTAATGAAAAACTGTTTTTT. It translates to CASSPGTVATNEKLFF.

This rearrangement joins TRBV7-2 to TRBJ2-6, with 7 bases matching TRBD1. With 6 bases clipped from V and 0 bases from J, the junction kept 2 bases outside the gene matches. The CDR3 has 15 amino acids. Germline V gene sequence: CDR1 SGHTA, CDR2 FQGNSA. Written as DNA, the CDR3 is TGTGCCAGCAGATCAGGGGGCTCTGGGGCCAACGTCCTGACTTTC. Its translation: CASRSGGSGANVLTF. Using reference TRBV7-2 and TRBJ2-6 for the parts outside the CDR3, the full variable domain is GAGVSQSPSNKVTEKGKDVELRCDPISGHTALYWYRQSLGQGLEFLIYFQGNSAPDKSGLPSDRFSAERTGGSVSTLTIQRTQQEDSAVYLCASRSGGSGANVLTFGAGSRLTVL.

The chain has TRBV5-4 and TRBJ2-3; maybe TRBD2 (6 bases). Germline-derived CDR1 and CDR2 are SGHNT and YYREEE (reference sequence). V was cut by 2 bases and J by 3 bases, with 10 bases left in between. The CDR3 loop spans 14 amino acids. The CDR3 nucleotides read TGTGCCAGCAGCTTTAGCGGCTCTACAGATACGCAGTATTTT. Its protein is CASSFSGSTDTQYF.

The CDR3 region has the DNA TGCGCCAGCAGCTTGGGCGGGGGACAAGGCTTAACTGAAGCTTTCTTT. It encodes CASSLGGGQGLTEAFF. V is TRBV5-1 and J is TRBJ1-1, with TRBD1 as a possible D gene (6 bases). V gave up 0 bases and J gave up 5 bases, with 17 bases separating them. The germline V gene has CDR1 SGHRS and CDR2 YFSETQ. The CDR3 sequence is 16 residues long.

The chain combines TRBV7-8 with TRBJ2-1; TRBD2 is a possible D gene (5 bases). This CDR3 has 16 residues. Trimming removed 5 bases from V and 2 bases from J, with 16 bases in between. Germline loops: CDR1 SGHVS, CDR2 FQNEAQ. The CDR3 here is CASSPVSKRAYNEQFF. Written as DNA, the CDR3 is TGTGCCAGCAGCCCGGTAAGTAAGAGGGCCTACAATGAGCAGTTCTTC.

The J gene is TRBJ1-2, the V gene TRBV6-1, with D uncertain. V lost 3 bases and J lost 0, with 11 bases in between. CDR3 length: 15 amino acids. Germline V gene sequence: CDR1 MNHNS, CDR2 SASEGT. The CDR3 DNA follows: TGTGCCAGCAGTGATCAAACTCACGCTAACTATGGCTACACCTTC. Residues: CASSDQTHANYGYTF.

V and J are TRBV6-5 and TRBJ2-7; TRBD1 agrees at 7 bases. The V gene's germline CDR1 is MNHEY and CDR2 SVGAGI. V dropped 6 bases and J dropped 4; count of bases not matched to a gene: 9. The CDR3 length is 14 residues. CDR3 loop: CASRISTGNYEQYV. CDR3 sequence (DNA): TGTGCCAGCAGGATATCGACAGGGAATTACGAGCAGTACGTC.

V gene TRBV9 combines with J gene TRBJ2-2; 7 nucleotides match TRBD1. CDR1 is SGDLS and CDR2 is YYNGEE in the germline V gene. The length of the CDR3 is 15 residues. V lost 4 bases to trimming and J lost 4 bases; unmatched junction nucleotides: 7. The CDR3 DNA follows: TGTGCCAGCAGCACTACAGGGGCGGGCACCGGGGAGCTGTTTTTT. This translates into CASSTTGAGTGELFF.

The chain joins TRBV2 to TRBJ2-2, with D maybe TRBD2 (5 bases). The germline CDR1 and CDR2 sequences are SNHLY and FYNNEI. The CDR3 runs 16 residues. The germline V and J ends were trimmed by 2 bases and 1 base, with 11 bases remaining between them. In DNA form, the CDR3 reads TGTGCCAGCAGTGAAATGGGAGCTCGGAACACCGGGGAGCTGTTTTTT. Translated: CASSEMGARNTGELFF.

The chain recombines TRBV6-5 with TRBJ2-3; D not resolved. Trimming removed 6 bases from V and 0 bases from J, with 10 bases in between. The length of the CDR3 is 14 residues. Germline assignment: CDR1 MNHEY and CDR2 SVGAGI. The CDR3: CASSPGPSTDTQYF. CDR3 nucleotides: TGTGCCAGCAGCCCGGGTCCTAGCACAGATACGCAGTATTTT.

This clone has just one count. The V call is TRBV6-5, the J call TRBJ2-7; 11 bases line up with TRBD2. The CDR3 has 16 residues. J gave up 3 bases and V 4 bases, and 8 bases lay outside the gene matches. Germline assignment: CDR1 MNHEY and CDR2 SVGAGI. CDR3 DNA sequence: TGTGCCAGCAGTTCTAAACGACTAGCGGGGAACTACGAGCAGTACTTC. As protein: CASSSKRLAGNYEQYF.

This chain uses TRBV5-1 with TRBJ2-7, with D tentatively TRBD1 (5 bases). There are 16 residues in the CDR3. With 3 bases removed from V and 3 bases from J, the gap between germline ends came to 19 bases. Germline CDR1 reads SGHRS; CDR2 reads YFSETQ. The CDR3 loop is CASSSPRHRINYEQYF. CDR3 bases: TGCGCCAGCAGCTCCCCACGGCACAGGATTAACTACGAGCAGTACTTC. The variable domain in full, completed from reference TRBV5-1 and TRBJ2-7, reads KAGVTQTPRYLIKTRGQQVTLSCSPISGHRSVSWYQQTPGQGLQFLFEYFSETQRNKGNFPGRFSGRQFSNSRSEMNVSTLELGDSALYLCASSSPRHRINYEQYFGPGTRLTVT.

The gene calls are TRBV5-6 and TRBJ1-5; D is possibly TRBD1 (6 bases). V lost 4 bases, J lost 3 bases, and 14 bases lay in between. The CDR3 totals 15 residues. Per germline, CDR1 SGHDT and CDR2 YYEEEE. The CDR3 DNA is TGTGCCAGCAGCATAATAGGACAGTCCAATCAGCCCCAGCATTTT. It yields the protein CASSIIGQSNQPQHF.

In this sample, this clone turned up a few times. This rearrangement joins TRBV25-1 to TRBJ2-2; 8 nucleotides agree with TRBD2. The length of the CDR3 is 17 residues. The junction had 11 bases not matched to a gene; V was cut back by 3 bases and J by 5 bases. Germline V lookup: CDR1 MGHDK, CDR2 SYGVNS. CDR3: CASSDAAGVSWTGELFF. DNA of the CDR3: TGTGCCAGCAGTGACGCAGCGGGAGTTTCGTGGACCGGGGAGCTGTTTTTT.

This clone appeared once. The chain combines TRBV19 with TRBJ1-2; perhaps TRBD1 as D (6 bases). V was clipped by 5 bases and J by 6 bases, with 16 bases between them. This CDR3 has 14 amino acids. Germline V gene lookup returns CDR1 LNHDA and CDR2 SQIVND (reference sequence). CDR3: CASSLGRGANGYTF. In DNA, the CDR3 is TGTGCCAGTAGTTTGGGTCGGGGGGCGAATGGCTACACCTTC.

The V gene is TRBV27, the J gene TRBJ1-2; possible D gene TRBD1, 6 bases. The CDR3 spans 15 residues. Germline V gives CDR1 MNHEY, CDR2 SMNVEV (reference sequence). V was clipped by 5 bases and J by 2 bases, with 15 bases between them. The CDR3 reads CASSLRGSGNYGYTF. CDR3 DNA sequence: TGTGCCAGCAGTCTCAGGGGTAGTGGGAACTATGGCTACACCTTC.